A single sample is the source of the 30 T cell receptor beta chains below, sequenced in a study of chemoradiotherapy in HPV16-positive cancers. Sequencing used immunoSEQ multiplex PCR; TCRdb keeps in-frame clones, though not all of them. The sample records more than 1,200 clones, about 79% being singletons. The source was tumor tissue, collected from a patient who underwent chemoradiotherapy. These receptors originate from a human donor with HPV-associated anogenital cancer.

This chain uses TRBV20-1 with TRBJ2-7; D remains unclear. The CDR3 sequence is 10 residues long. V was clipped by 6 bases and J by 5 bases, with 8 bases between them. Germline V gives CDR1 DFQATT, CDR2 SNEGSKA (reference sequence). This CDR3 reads CSATANEQYF. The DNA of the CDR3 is TGCAGTGCCACCGCTAACGAGCAGTACTTC.

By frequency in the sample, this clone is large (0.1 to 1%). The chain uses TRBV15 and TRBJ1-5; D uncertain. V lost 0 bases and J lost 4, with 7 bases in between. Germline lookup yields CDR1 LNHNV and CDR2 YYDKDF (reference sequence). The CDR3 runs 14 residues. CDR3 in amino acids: CATSREGLNQPQHF. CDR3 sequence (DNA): TGTGCCACCAGCAGAGAGGGGTTGAATCAGCCCCAGCATTTT.

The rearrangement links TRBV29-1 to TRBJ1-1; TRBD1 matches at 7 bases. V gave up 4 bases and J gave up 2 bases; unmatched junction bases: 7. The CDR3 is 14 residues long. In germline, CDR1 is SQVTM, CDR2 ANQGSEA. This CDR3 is CSVVGGGGNTEAFF. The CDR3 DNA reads TGCAGCGTTGTGGGGGGAGGGGGCAACACTGAAGCTTTCTTT.

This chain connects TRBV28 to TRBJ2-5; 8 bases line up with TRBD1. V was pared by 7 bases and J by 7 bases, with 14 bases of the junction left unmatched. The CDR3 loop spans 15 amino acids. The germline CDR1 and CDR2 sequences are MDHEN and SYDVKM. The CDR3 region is CASKLGRGRFGTQYF. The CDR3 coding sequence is TGTGCCAGCAAATTGGGCAGGGGGCGCTTTGGGACCCAGTACTTC.

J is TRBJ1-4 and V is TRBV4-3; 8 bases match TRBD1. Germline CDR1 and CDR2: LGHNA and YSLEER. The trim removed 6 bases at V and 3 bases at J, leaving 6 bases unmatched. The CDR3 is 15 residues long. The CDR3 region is CASRDKTGANEKLFF. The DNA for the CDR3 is TGCGCCAGCAGGGATAAGACAGGGGCTAATGAAAAACTGTTTTTT.

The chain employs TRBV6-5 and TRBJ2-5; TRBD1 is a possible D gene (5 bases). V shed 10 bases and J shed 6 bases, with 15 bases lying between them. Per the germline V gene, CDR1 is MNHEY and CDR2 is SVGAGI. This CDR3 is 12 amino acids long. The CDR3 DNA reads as TGTGCCACCCAGGGATTGGATCAGACCCAGTACTTC. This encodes CATQGLDQTQYF.

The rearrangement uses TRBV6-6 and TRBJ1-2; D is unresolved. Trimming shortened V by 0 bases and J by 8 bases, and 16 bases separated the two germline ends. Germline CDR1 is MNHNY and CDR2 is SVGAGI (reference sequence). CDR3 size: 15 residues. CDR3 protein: CASSYSMTYMLGYTF. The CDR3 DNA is TGTGCCAGCAGTTACTCGATGACGTATATGCTCGGCTACACCTTC.

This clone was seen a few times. CDR3 residues: CASTPSGRGLGGANVLTF. The CDR3 DNA reads as TGTGCCAGCACCCCTAGCGGGAGGGGCCTTGGCGGGGCCAACGTCCTGACTTTC. The genes are TRBV14 and TRBJ2-6; 12 nucleotides line up with TRBD2. V shed 7 bases and J 4 bases; nucleotides not matched to a gene: 11. Germline assignment: CDR1 SGHDN and CDR2 FVKESK. CDR3 length: 18 residues.

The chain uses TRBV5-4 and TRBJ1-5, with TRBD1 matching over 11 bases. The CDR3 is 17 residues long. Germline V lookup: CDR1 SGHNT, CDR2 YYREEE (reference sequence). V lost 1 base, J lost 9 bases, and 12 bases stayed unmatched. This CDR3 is CASSLMGQGGSSGPQHF. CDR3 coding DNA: TGTGCCAGCAGCTTGATGGGACAGGGGGGCTCATCAGGGCCCCAGCATTTT.

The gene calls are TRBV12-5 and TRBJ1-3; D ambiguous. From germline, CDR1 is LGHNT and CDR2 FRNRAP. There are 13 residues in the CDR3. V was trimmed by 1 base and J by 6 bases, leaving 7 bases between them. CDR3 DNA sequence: TGTGCTAGTGGTTTGGCCCATTTAAACACCATATATTTT. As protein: CASGLAHLNTIYF.

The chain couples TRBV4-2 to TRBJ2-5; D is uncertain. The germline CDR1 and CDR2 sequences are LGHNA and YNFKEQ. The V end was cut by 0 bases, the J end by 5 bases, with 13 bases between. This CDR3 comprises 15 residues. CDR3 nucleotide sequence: TGTGCCAGCAGCCAAGAAGTAGGAAGTGAGGAGACCCAGTACTTC. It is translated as CASSQEVGSEETQYF.

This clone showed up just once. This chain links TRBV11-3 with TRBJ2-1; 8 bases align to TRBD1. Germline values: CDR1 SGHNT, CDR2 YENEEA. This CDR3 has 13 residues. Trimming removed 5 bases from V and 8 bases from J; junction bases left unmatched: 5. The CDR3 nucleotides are TGTGCCAGCAGCGGACAGGGTGGATATGAGCAGTTCTTC. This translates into CASSGQGGYEQFF.

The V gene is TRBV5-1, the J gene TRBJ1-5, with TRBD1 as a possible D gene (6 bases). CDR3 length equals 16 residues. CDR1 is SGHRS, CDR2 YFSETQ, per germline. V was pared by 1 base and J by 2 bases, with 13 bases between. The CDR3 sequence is CASSLPTGRGNQPQHF. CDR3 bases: TGCGCCAGCAGCTTGCCGACAGGTAGGGGCAATCAGCCCCAGCATTTT.

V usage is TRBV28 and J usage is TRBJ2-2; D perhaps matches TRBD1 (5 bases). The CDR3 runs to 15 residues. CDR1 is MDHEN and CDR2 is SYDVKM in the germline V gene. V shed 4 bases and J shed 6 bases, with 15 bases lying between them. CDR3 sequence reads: CASSSMDTMAGELFF. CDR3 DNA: TGTGCCAGCAGTTCAATGGACACTATGGCCGGGGAGCTGTTTTTT.

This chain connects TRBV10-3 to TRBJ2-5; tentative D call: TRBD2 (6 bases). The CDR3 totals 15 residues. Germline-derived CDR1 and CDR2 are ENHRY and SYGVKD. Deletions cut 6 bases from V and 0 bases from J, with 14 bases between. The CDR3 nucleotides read TGTGCCATCAGCCGACTAGAGGGGTACCAAGAGACCCAGTACTTC. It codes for CAISRLEGYQETQYF.

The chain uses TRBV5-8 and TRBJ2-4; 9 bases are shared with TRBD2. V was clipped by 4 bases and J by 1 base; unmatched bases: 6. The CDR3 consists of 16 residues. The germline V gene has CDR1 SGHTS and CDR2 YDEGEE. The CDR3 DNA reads TGTGCCAGCAGCGTTAGCGGGAGTACCGCCAAAAACATTCAGTACTTC. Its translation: CASSVSGSTAKNIQYF.

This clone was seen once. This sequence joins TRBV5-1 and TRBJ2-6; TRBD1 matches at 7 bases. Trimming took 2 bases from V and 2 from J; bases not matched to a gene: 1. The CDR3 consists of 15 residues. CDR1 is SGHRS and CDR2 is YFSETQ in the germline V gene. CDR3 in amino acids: CASSFQGAGANVLTF. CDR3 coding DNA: TGCGCCAGCAGCTTCCAGGGGGCTGGGGCCAACGTCCTGACTTTC.

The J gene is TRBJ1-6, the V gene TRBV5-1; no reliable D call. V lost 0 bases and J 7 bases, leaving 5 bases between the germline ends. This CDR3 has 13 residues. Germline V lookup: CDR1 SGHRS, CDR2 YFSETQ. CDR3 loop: CASSLAANSPLHF. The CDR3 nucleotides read TGCGCCAGCAGCTTGGCCGCGAATTCACCCCTCCACTTT.

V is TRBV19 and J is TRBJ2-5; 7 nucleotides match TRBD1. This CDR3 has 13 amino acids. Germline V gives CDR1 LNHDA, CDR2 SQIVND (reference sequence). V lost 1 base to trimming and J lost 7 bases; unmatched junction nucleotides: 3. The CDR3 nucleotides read TGTGCCAGTAGTATAGTAGGGGGCGGGACCCAGTACTTC. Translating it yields CASSIVGGGTQYF.

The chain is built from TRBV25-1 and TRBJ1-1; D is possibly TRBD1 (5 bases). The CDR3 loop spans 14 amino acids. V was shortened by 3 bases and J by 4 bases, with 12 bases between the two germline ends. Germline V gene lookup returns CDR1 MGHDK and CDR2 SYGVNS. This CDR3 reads CASSEGQGGTEAFF. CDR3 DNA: TGTGCCAGCAGTGAGGGGCAGGGCGGCACTGAAGCTTTCTTT.

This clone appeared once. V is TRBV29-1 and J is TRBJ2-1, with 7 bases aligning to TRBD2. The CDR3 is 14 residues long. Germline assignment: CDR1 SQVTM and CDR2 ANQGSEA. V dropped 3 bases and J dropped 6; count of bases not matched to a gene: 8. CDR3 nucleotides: TGCAGCGTTGACCCCTCGGGACTACCCAATGAGCAGTTCTTC. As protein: CSVDPSGLPNEQFF.

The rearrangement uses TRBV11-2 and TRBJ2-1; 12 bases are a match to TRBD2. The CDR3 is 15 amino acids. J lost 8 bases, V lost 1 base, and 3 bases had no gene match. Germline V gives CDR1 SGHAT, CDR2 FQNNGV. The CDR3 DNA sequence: TGTGCCAGCAGCTTAGTGACTAGCGGGAGTTATGAGCAGTTCTTC. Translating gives CASSLVTSGSYEQFF. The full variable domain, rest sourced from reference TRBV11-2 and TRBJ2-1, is EAGVAQSPRYKIIEKRQSVAFWCNPISGHATLYWYQQILGQGPKLLIQFQNNGVVDDSQLPKDRFSAERLKGVDSTLKIQPAKLEDSAVYLCASSLVTSGSYEQFFGPGTRLTVL.

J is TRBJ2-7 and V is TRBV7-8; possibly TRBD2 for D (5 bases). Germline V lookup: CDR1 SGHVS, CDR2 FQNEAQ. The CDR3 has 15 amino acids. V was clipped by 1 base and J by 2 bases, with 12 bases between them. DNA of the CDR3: TGTGCCAGCAGCTTAGGGTCCAAGGGAGCCTACGAGCAGTACTTC. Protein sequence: CASSLGSKGAYEQYF.

CDR3 bases: TGTGCCAGCAGCAATGGCGTGTCCCGAAAGACCTATGGCTACACCTTC. Translating gives CASSNGVSRKTYGYTF. The chain has TRBV7-8 and TRBJ1-2; no firm D call. The CDR3 has 16 amino acids. Germline V gene sequence: CDR1 SGHVS, CDR2 FQNEAQ. Deletions cut 5 bases from V and 4 bases from J, with 20 bases between.

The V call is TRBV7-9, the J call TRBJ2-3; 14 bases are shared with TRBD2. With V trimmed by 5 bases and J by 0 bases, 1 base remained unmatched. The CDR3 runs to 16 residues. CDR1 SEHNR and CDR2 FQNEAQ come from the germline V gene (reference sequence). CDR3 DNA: TGTGCCAGCAGCCGGACTAGCGGGAGGAGCACAGATACGCAGTATTTT. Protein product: CASSRTSGRSTDTQYF.

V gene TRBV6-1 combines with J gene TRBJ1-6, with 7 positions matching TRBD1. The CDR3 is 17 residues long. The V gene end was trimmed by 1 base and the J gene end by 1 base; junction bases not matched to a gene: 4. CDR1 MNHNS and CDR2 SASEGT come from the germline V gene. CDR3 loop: CASSEGQGRSYNSPLHF. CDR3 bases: TGTGCCAGCAGTGAAGGACAGGGCCGATCCTATAATTCACCCCTCCACTTT.

The CDR3 DNA sequence: TGTGCCAGCAGTACAGATAGCAATCAGCCCCAGCATTTT. Translated, it gives CASSTDSNQPQHF. J is TRBJ1-5 and V is TRBV7-8; no clear D gene. V gave up 6 bases and J gave up 0 bases, with 6 bases separating them. The germline V gene has CDR1 SGHVS and CDR2 FQNEAQ. The CDR3 covers 13 residues.

The CDR3 protein is CASSLTSGTYNEQFF. CDR3 sequence (DNA): TGCGCCAGCAGCCTCACTAGCGGAACCTACAATGAGCAGTTCTTC. V is TRBV4-1 and J is TRBJ2-1; 8 bases line up with TRBD2. With V trimmed by 4 bases and J by 2 bases, 4 bases remained unmatched. Germline loops: CDR1 MGHRA, CDR2 YSYEKL. This CDR3 has 15 residues.

CDR3 nucleotide sequence: TGCAGTGCTACCGACACCGGGGAGCTGTTTTTT. Its translation is CSATDTGELFF. The chain is built from TRBV20-1 and TRBJ2-2; D not resolved. V lost 4 bases to trimming and J lost 3 bases, with 3 bases between them. Germline CDR1 is DFQATT and CDR2 is SNEGSKA (reference sequence). The CDR3 spans 11 residues.

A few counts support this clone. CDR3 loop: CASSSSFLGDEQFF. The CDR3 region has the DNA TGTGCCAGCAGTTCCAGCTTTTTGGGGGATGAGCAGTTCTTC. The chain is built from TRBV27 and TRBJ2-1; D tentatively reads TRBD1 or TRBD2 (5 bases each). Trimming removed 4 bases from V and 8 bases from J, with 15 bases in between. Germline V gene data show CDR1 as MNHEY and CDR2 as SMNVEV (reference sequence). The length of the CDR3 is 14 residues.